These T cell receptor beta chains were read from a single sample in a study of Ad26.COV2.S vaccination and SARS-CoV-2 variants. Libraries were prepared by immunoSEQ multiplex PCR; TCRdb keeps only in-frame clonotypes and omits some of them. The sample has roughly 410,000 clones; roughly 85% are singletons. Material: peripheral blood, obtained in a trial of Ad26.COV2.S vaccine versus placebo. All receptors come from a person aged 18 to 59 who received the Ad26.COV2.S COVID-19 vaccine or a placebo. The CDR3 runs from the conserved cysteine through the conserved F or W. The order of the fields is V gene, J gene, clone size, D gene, CDR3 protein, CDR3 DNA. The D gene is left open where the match is weak. A clone size is listed for some rows: how often the clone was seen (once, few, many), or a class if it is expanded.

v_call: TRBV11-3; j_call: TRBJ2-1; clone_size: once; d_call: TRBD2; cdr3_aa: CASSFVLAGGNEQFF; cdr3_nt: TGTGCCAGCAGCTTTGTGCTAGCGGGAGGAAATGAGCAGTTCTTC
v_call: TRBV7-7; j_call: TRBJ2-2; clone_size: NA; d_call: TRBD1; cdr3_aa: CASSLGPGTGGETGELFF; cdr3_nt: TGTGCCAGCAGCTTAGGTCCCGGGACAGGGGGCGAAACCGGGGAGCTGTTTTTT
v_call: TRBV7-3; j_call: TRBJ2-1; clone_size: NA; d_call: TRBD2; cdr3_aa: CASSHGIAGSYNEQFF; cdr3_nt: TGTGCCAGCAGCCACGGGATAGCGGGGTCCTACAATGAGCAGTTCTTC
v_call: TRBV7-9; j_call: TRBJ1-2; clone_size: NA; d_call: NA; cdr3_aa: CASSPVLVGDGYTF; cdr3_nt: TGTGCCAGCAGCCCCGTCCTAGTCGGGGATGGCTACACCTTC
v_call: TRBV15; j_call: TRBJ1-4; clone_size: NA; d_call: NA; cdr3_aa: CATSRDERTTNEKLFF; cdr3_nt: TGTGCCACCAGCAGAGATGAGAGGACAACTAATGAAAAACTGTTTTTT
v_call: TRBV7-2; j_call: TRBJ1-2; clone_size: NA; d_call: NA; cdr3_aa: CASSPSDVGYGYTF; cdr3_nt: TGTGCCAGCAGCCCCTCGGACGTTGGTTATGGCTACACCTTC
v_call: TRBV4-2; j_call: TRBJ1-3; clone_size: NA; d_call: NA; cdr3_aa: CASSQTQGVGGNTIYF; cdr3_nt: TGTGCCAGCAGCCAGACCCAGGGAGTTGGAGGAAACACCATATATTTT
v_call: TRBV12-5; j_call: TRBJ1-1; clone_size: NA; d_call: TRBD1; cdr3_aa: CASGLVLGQQNTEAFF; cdr3_nt: TGTGCTAGTGGTTTGGTCTTGGGACAGCAGAACACTGAAGCTTTCTTT
v_call: TRBV11-2; j_call: TRBJ2-5; clone_size: many; d_call: TRBD2; cdr3_aa: CASSAYSSGGGETQYF; cdr3_nt: TGTGCCAGCAGCGCGTATTCTAGCGGGGGAGGGGAGACCCAGTACTTC
v_call: TRBV11-2; j_call: TRBJ1-1; clone_size: NA; d_call: NA; cdr3_aa: CASSLGGANTEAFF; cdr3_nt: TGTGCCAGCAGCTTAGGGGGCGCGAACACTGAAGCTTTCTTT
v_call: TRBV24-1; j_call: TRBJ2-3; clone_size: NA; d_call: TRBD1; cdr3_aa: CATGGQGATDTQYF; cdr3_nt: TGTGCCACTGGGGGACAGGGGGCCACAGATACGCAGTATTTT
v_call: TRBV6-5; j_call: TRBJ2-3; clone_size: NA; d_call: TRBD1; cdr3_aa: CASSRAETGPDTQYF; cdr3_nt: TGTGCCAGCAGTCGGGCCGAGACAGGGCCCGATACGCAGTATTTT
v_call: TRBV28; j_call: TRBJ2-7; clone_size: NA; d_call: TRBD2; cdr3_aa: CASSSPGGGYEQYF; cdr3_nt: TGTGCCAGCAGTTCCCCGGGAGGGGGATACGAGCAGTACTTC
v_call: TRBV10-3; j_call: TRBJ1-5; clone_size: NA; d_call: NA; cdr3_aa: CAISATGSLSQPQHF; cdr3_nt: TGTGCCATCAGTGCTACAGGTTCTTTGAGTCAGCCCCAGCATTTT
v_call: TRBV19; j_call: TRBJ1-1; clone_size: NA; d_call: NA; cdr3_aa: CASSITSRVNTEAFF; cdr3_nt: TGTGCCAGTAGTATCACGAGCAGGGTGAACACTGAAGCTTTCTTT
v_call: TRBV14; j_call: TRBJ2-5; clone_size: once; d_call: NA; cdr3_aa: CASSQSWVQETQYF; cdr3_nt: TGTGCCAGCAGCCAGAGTTGGGTCCAAGAGACCCAGTACTTC
v_call: TRBV11-3; j_call: TRBJ1-6; clone_size: few; d_call: TRBD1; cdr3_aa: CASSSGQFSPLHF; cdr3_nt: TGTGCCAGCAGCTCGGGACAGTTTTCACCCCTCCACTTT
v_call: TRBV5-1; j_call: TRBJ2-2; clone_size: once; d_call: NA; cdr3_aa: CASSLAPGAKETGELFF; cdr3_nt: TGCGCCAGCAGCTTGGCCCCGGGAGCGAAGGAAACCGGGGAGCTGTTTTTT
v_call: TRBV5-6; j_call: TRBJ1-6; clone_size: NA; d_call: NA; cdr3_aa: CASSPMPSYNSPLHF; cdr3_nt: TGTGCCAGCAGCCCGATGCCTTCTTATAATTCACCCCTCCACTTT
v_call: TRBV27; j_call: TRBJ2-7; clone_size: NA; d_call: NA; cdr3_aa: CASSFTSGRRGDEQYF; cdr3_nt: TGTGCCAGCAGTTTCACCTCCGGGCGGCGAGGGGACGAGCAGTACTTC
v_call: TRBV4-3; j_call: TRBJ1-2; clone_size: NA; d_call: NA; cdr3_aa: CASSHHRSNYGYTF; cdr3_nt: TGCGCCAGCAGCCACCACAGGTCTAACTATGGCTACACCTTC
v_call: TRBV14; j_call: TRBJ1-4; clone_size: NA; d_call: NA; cdr3_aa: CASSPPGWENHEKLFF; cdr3_nt: TGTGCCAGCAGTCCGCCGGGGTGGGAAAATCATGAAAAACTGTTTTTT
v_call: TRBV19; j_call: TRBJ2-3; clone_size: NA; d_call: NA; cdr3_aa: CASSPLSLGDTQYF; cdr3_nt: TGTGCCAGTAGTCCTCTCAGTCTAGGAGATACGCAGTATTTT
v_call: TRBV6-1; j_call: TRBJ1-5; clone_size: NA; d_call: NA; cdr3_aa: CASSAGMRPKMGPQHF; cdr3_nt: TGTGCCAGCAGTGCGGGCATGAGACCGAAAATGGGGCCCCAGCATTTT
v_call: TRBV2; j_call: TRBJ2-5; clone_size: once; d_call: TRBD2; cdr3_aa: CASSEGLAVAQETQYF; cdr3_nt: TGTGCCAGCAGTGAAGGACTAGCGGTCGCCCAAGAGACCCAGTACTTC
v_call: TRBV9; j_call: TRBJ1-2; clone_size: NA; d_call: NA; cdr3_aa: CASSVRGAGEGYTF; cdr3_nt: TGTGCCAGCAGCGTTCGGGGGGCCGGGGAGGGCTACACCTTC